The 8 T cell receptor beta chains below all came from one sample that was sequenced in a study of cytomegalovirus exposure and HLA in healthy donors. The PCR was carried out with 60 Vbeta primers and 13 Jbeta primers. Only in-frame clones appear in the TCRdb table, and some are missing; sequencing was by immunoSEQ multiplex PCR. The table has under 170,000 clones, about 60% seen once. Sequencing used PBMCs. Every receptor here comes from a woman aged 55-69 years in good health and CMV-seropositive.

The chain couples TRBV7-2 to TRBJ2-3; no definite D call. Germline lookup yields CDR1 SGHTA and CDR2 FQGNSA. Deletions cut 5 bases from V and 5 bases from J, with 11 bases between. This CDR3 is 13 amino acids long. The CDR3 nucleotides are TGTGCCAGCAGCGTCAACCCGGGAGATACGCAGTATTTT. Amino acid sequence: CASSVNPGDTQYF.

The chain uses TRBV6-1 and TRBJ2-7, with 7 bases matching TRBD1. V dropped 5 bases and J dropped 5; count of bases not matched to a gene: 12. CDR3 size: 15 residues. The germline gives CDR1 MNHNS, CDR2 SASEGT. CDR3 loop: CASSPTGETSDEQYF. The CDR3, as DNA: TGTGCCAGCAGTCCTACAGGGGAAACTTCAGACGAGCAGTACTTC.

This chain uses TRBV5-4 with TRBJ2-2; 7 positions match TRBD2. Unmatched junction bases numbered 10, after V lost 4 bases and J lost 4 bases. CDR1 is SGHNT, CDR2 YYREEE, per germline (reference sequence). The CDR3 is made up of 16 amino acids. CDR3 in amino acids: CASSASVREFTGELFF. The CDR3 coding sequence is TGTGCCAGCAGCGCCTCCGTGCGGGAGTTCACCGGGGAGCTGTTTTTT.

This chain connects TRBV28 to TRBJ2-7; TRBD1 aligns across 10 bases. The CDR3 extends over 14 amino acids. With 6 bases clipped from V and 3 bases from J, the junction kept 5 bases outside the gene matches. Germline loops: CDR1 MDHEN, CDR2 SYDVKM. CDR3 sequence: CASRERTGGYEQYF. Written as DNA, the CDR3 is TGTGCCAGCAGGGAAAGGACAGGGGGCTACGAGCAGTACTTC.

The rearrangement uses TRBV5-6 and TRBJ1-6; 7 bases agree with TRBD1. J lost 6 bases, V lost 2 bases, and 5 bases had no gene match. This CDR3 is built from 15 residues. Germline CDR1 and CDR2: SGHDT and YYEEEE. CDR3 coding DNA: TGTGCCAGCAGCTTACAGGGGATGATTAATTCACCCCTCCACTTT. Translated, it gives CASSLQGMINSPLHF. Using reference TRBV5-6 and TRBJ1-6 for the parts outside the CDR3, the full variable domain is DAGVTQSPTHLIKTRGQQVTLRCSPKSGHDTVSWYQQALGQGPQFIFQYYEEEERQRGNFPDRFSGHQFPNYSSELNVNALLLGDSALYLCASSLQGMINSPLHFGNGTRLTVT.

The chain is built from TRBV19 and TRBJ2-3; 9 positions match TRBD2. After removal of 5 bases from V and 5 bases from J, the junction contained 8 bases not matched to a gene. This CDR3 comprises 15 residues. CDR1 and CDR2 from the germline V gene are LNHDA and SQIVND (reference sequence). The CDR3 loop is CASSALAGPRDTQYF. Here the CDR3 DNA reads TGTGCCAGTAGTGCGCTAGCGGGGCCCCGAGATACGCAGTATTTT.

Regarding this clone: Other DNA sequences of this sample code for an identical CDR3. The chain couples TRBV5-1 to TRBJ1-1; 11 positions match TRBD1. CDR3 length: 14 residues. The V segment lost 3 bases and the J segment 4 bases; nucleotides outside the gene matches: 2. Germline CDR1 and CDR2: SGHRS and YFSETQ. The CDR3 DNA is TGCGCCAGCAGCTCTGGGACAGGGGGCACTGAAGCTTTCTTT. Amino acids: CASSSGTGGTEAFF.

This chain connects TRBV15 to TRBJ1-1, with TRBD1 matching 8 bases. The CDR3 covers 14 residues. Germline CDR1 LNHNV, CDR2 YYDKDF (reference sequence). The ends lost 6 bases at V and 5 bases at J; junction bases unmatched: 8. The CDR3 loop reads CATRSQGAKTEAFF. The CDR3 DNA follows: TGTGCCACCAGGAGTCAGGGGGCGAAAACTGAAGCTTTCTTT.